This T cell receptor beta chain was identified during a study of T cells after yellow fever vaccination. Study summary: SMART-Seq v4 Ultra Low Input prepared libraries from low-cell fractions.

Using its own MiXCR run on the 5' RACE reads, TCRdb lists one record per CDR3 protein. The repertoire holds roughly 300,000 distinct CDR3 sequences, around 6.8% seen once, with 18% in the top ten. CDR1 is SGHTA, CDR2 FQGNSA, per germline. The CDR3 runs to 16 residues. V gave up 5 bases and J gave up 1 base, with 15 bases separating them. This clonotype was detected only a few times. This TCR was recovered from a young man who received the YFV17D yellow fever vaccine. The gene calls are TRBV7-2 and TRBJ1-5; D is perhaps TRBD1 (5 bases). This sample comprised PBMCs, obtained roughly 46 days after the first yellow fever vaccination. In DNA form, the CDR3 reads TGTGCCAGCAGCGGGGGGGGGACGGGGAGCAATCAGCCCCAGCATTTT. It translates to CASSGGGTGSNQPQHF.